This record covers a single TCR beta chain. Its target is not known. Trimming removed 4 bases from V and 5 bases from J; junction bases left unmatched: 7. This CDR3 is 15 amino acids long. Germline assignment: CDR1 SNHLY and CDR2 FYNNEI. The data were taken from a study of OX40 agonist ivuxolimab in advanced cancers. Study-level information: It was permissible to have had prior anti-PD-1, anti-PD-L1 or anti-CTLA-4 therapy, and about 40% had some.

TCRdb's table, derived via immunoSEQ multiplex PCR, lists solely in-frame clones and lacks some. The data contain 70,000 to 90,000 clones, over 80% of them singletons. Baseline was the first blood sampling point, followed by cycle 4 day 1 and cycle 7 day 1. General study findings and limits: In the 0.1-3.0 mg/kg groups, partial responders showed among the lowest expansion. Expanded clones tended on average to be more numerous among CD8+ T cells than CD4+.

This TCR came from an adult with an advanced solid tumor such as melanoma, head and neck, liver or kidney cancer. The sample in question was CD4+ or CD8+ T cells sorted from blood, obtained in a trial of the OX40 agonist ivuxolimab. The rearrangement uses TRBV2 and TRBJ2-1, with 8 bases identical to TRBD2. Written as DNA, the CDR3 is TGTGCCAGCAGTGTAATAGCGGGACCCCACAATGAGCAGTTCTTC. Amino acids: CASSVIAGPHNEQFF.